This T cell receptor beta chain was observed in a study of blood T cells in healthy people across ages. Study findings and constraints: The lack of PBMC sorting stopped any conclusive naive versus antigen-experienced comparison.

The CDR3 runs to 16 residues. The junction had 6 bases not matched to a gene; V was cut back by 1 base and J by 2 bases. Looked up from germline, CDR1 is SEHNR and CDR2 is FQNEAQ (reference sequence). Points on this clonotype: Its target is not known.

For the second PCR, which ran for roughly 7 to 11 cycles, a sample-barcoded 5' primer and a J-beta primer mix were used. MiXCR was run by TCRdb on the 5' RACE reads, yielding one entry per CDR3 protein. The table lists around 700,000 distinct CDR3 sequences, roughly 25% of them singletons, with 9.4% in the top ten. These same data were also listed under a study on T cells of mothers and their children.

Material: blood. The rearrangement joins TRBV7-9 to TRBJ2-5; TRBD2 agrees at 8 bases. The clonotype was recovered from a boy younger than 18 in good health. CDR3 bases: TGTGCCAGCAGCTTAGTGGCGGGAGGATTTCAAGAGACCCAGTACTTC. Its translation is CASSLVAGGFQETQYF.